One T cell receptor beta chain is described in this entry. Its antigen is undetermined. Rectal tissue came from one to two pinch biopsies taken at colonoscopy. The data were taken from a study of pediatric ulcerative colitis. Study-wide results and caveats: This repertoire reflects total lymphocytes rather than subpopulations like regulatory T cells. In rectum, acute severe colitis had expanded clones and less diversity. Compared with controls, ulcerative colitis showed greater blood-rectum clone sharing.

Method: immunoSEQ multiplex PCR; TCRdb's copy keeps in-frame clones and lacks some. The sample consists of 30,000 to 40,000 clones, roughly 70% of them appearing once. V dropped 2 bases and J dropped 8; count of bases not matched to a gene: 7. The CDR3 length is 14 residues. The V gene's germline CDR1 is WNHNN and CDR2 SYGVQD (reference sequence). This TCR was sampled from a boy younger than 18 with severe ulcerative colitis. The sequencing sample was made of gut tissue. V gene TRBV10-1 combines with J gene TRBJ1-2, with 8 nucleotides matching TRBD1. CDR3: CASSEGQGRGGYTF. CDR3 nucleotide sequence: TGCGCCAGCAGTGAGGGACAGGGCCGTGGAGGCTACACCTTC.